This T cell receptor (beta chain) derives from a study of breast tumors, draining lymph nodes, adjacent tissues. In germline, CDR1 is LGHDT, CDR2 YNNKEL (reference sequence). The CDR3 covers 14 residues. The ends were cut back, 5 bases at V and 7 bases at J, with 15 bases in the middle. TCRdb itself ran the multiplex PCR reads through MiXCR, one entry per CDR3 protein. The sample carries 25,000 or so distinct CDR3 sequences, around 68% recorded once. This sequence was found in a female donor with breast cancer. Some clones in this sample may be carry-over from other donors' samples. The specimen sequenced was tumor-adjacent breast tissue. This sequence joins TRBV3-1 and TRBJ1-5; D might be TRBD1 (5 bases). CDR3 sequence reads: CASSDNLRGQPQHF. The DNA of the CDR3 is TGTGCCAGCAGCGACAACCTTAGGGGACAGCCCCAGCATTTT.